A selection of T cell receptor beta chains follows, all from one sample in a study of T-cell memory formation after mild COVID-19. TCRdb used MiXCR to reprocess the 5' RACE reads, holding one entry per CDR3 protein. The profile shows hundreds of thousands of distinct CDR3 sequences, about 15% of them singletons. Sequencing was carried out using PBMCs or a T cell subset sorted from them (not recorded which). Receptors originate from a young man who had mild COVID-19 (a few samples of this study predate the infection). Cell type and time point are not known. Both conserved end residues are part of each CDR3. D genes are given only for firm matches. Where a row states a size, it is once, few, many or the class of an expanded clone; other rows omit it.

TRBV28	NA	TRBJ2-2	TRBD2	TGTGCCAGCCCCGGGGAGTCGGGACTAGCGGATGGCGGGGAGCTGTTTTTT	CASPGESGLADGGELFF
TRBV5-5	few	TRBJ2-5	NA	TGTGCCAGCAGCTTCCCCGGCAGGTACCAAGAGACCCAGTACTTC	CASSFPGRYQETQYF
TRBV10-3	NA	TRBJ1-1	NA	TGTGCCATCAGTGAGTCGAACGGGGCCCTCCACACTGAAGCTTTCTTT	CAISESNGALHTEAFF
TRBV4-1	NA	TRBJ2-3	NA	TGCGCCAGCAGCCAATACCCGACTAGCCTTGCAGGGGGCACAGATACGCAGTATTTT	CASSQYPTSLAGGTDTQYF
TRBV5-1	NA	TRBJ1-2	NA	TGCGCCAGCAGCTTGCAGGTTTTGGGCTATGGCTACACCTTC	CASSLQVLGYGYTF
TRBV11-3	once	TRBJ2-5	TRBD1	TGTGCCAGCAGCCAACAGGGGGCCGGGGAGACCCAGTACTTC	CASSQQGAGETQYF
TRBV7-6	NA	TRBJ2-3	NA	TGTGCCAGCAGCCCAGGCGGGACCGCTAGCACAGATACGCAGTATTTT	CASSPGGTASTDTQYF
TRBV7-9	NA	TRBJ2-5	NA	TGTGCCAGCAGAAAAGCAGGTTTCCAAGAGACCCAGTACTTC	CASRKAGFQETQYF
TRBV7-2	NA	TRBJ1-1	NA	TGTGCCAGCAGCACCCGATTTACGAACACTGAAGCTTTCTTT	CASSTRFTNTEAFF
TRBV4-3	few	TRBJ1-1	NA	TGCGCCAGCAGCCAAGATCGTCCGGGGAAAGGGACTGAAGCTTTCTTT	CASSQDRPGKGTEAFF
TRBV7-8	NA	TRBJ2-2	TRBD2	TGTGCCAGCAGCTACCCGGGACTAGCGGACACCGGGGAGCTGTTTTTT	CASSYPGLADTGELFF
TRBV7-6	many	TRBJ2-1	NA	TGTGCCAGCAGCAAACAGGGCAACCACAATGAGCAGTTCTTC	CASSKQGNHNEQFF
TRBV6-2/TRBV6-3	few	TRBJ2-5	NA	TGTGCCAGCAGTTATTTGGAGCATGGGACCCAGTACTTC	CASSYLEHGTQYF
TRBV5-1	NA	TRBJ2-2	TRBD1	TGCGCCAGCAGCTTATCGGCAGGGGGTCCCGGGGAGCTGTTTTTT	CASSLSAGGPGELFF
TRBV7-2	many	TRBJ2-3	NA	TGTGCCAGCAGCCAAGGGCGCACAGATACGCAGTATTTT	CASSQGRTDTQYF
TRBV7-9	few	TRBJ2-1	NA	TGTGCCAGCAGTTCTAGCTGGGGGCCGAGCAATGAGCAGTTCTTC	CASSSSWGPSNEQFF
TRBV27	many	TRBJ1-6	NA	TGTGCCAGCAGTTTGCCAGGTCTTAATTCACCCCTCCACTTT	CASSLPGLNSPLHF
TRBV7-2	many	TRBJ2-5	NA	TGTGCCAGCAGCCCCCGGGGAGAGACCCAGTACTTC	CASSPRGETQYF
TRBV12-3/TRBV12-4	few	TRBJ1-1	NA	TGTGCCAGCAGTTTCCCGGACAGGAACACTGAAGCTTTCTTT	CASSFPDRNTEAFF
TRBV30	many	TRBJ1-4	NA	TGTGCCTGGAGTGTCCAGGGGTCGGGTGAAAAACTGTTTTTT	CAWSVQGSGEKLFF
TRBV5-5	many	TRBJ1-1	TRBD1	TGTGCCAGCAGCCGGGGACAGGTGAACACTGAAGCTTTCTTT	CASSRGQVNTEAFF
TRBV18	few	TRBJ1-1	NA	TGTGCCAGCTCATCCCGAGGGTCGGACGCTGAAGCTTTCTTT	CASSSRGSDAEAFF
TRBV20-1	NA	TRBJ2-5	NA	TGCAGTGCTAGATCTTGGGGAGAGACCCAGTACTTC	CSARSWGETQYF
TRBV5-1	few	TRBJ2-5	TRBD2	TGCGCCAGCAGTCGAACTAGCGGGGCAGAGACCCAGTACTTC	CASSRTSGAETQYF